This is a list of T cell receptor beta chains from one sample in a study of shared clonotypes between healthy human individuals. The data were produced by immunoSEQ multiplex PCR, yet TCRdb's version contains in-frame clones alone and is incomplete. The sample includes 1.6 million or so clones, approximately 96% of them seen just once. What was sequenced was naive CD4+ T cells sorted from blood. These receptors all stem from a man aged 30-40 years in good health. Each CDR3 is given with its conserved first and last residue. Each record gives: CDR3 length, clone size, V gene, CDR3 protein. Not all rows give a size; the values are once, few, many and, for expanded clones, a class.

>16|NA|TRBV5-1
CASSLVTQSGANVLTF
>15|once|TRBV5-6
CASSLRAGLEFEQYF
>13|NA|TRBV5-1
CASTRQGVDGYTF
>14|NA|TRBV27
CASSSWDRDYEQYF
>15|NA|TRBV11-1
CASSFGDYTTDTQYF
>16|NA|TRBV2
CASSEIGTGPNSPLHF
>16|NA|TRBV5-5
CASSLEGLAFTGELFF
>16|NA|TRBV6-1
CASSADRGVPGNTIYF
>14|few|TRBV19
CASSRLEGLNEQFF
>21|NA|TRBV28
CASKSTISGTSGRGGHYEQYF
>15|NA|TRBV6-5
CASSYRGPDNYGYTF
>14|NA|TRBV10-3
CAISELARDYEQYF
>15|NA|TRBV19
CASRTYEGMPDEQYF
>13|NA|TRBV19
CASKDTGNYGYTF
>14|NA|TRBV9
CASSTGQGITEAFF
>13|NA|TRBV10-1
CASSESRREGQYF
>15|NA|TRBV5-1
CASSSGTSGSETQYF
>17|NA|TRBV28
CASRRQGARFGNYGYTF
>15|NA|TRBV15
CATSRGGRGYNEQFF
>13|NA|TRBV11-2
CASSFRFEETQYF
>19|NA|TRBV5-1
CASSLLSLNSGYSYNEQFF
>15|NA|TRBV9
CASSVATSGRDEQYF
>14|NA|TRBV28
CASRGERFLYEQYF
>16|NA|TRBV4-3
CASSHATSRGTDTQYF
>16|once|TRBV11-2
CASSLDTGAQGDTQYF
>14|NA|TRBV9
CASSVGGSTDTQYF
>15|NA|TRBV7-9
CASSLSLLAGDEQFF
>15|NA|TRBV5-1
CASSSTGNSYNEQFF
>16|NA|TRBV7-8
CASSLEQGWINQPQHF
>17|once|TRBV7-2
CASSLGRGERERYEQYF
>14|NA|TRBV11-2
CASSPYMATDTQYF
>17|NA|TRBV27
CASSPTTSGPSTDTQYF
>13|NA|TRBV6-4
CASSPQNTGELFF
>14|NA|TRBV7-2
CASSLVSGSYEQYF
>13|NA|TRBV5-4
CASSLPDTGELFF
>15|NA|TRBV4-1
CASSRVDRDAETQYF
>14|NA|TRBV6-5
CASRGPRIPYEQYF
>16|NA|TRBV28
CASRARPGLESYEQYF
>13|NA|TRBV9
CASSAALADEQFF
>11|NA|TRBV4-1
CASRGYNEQFF
>15|NA|TRBV2
CASSQDRGNPDTQYF
>10|NA|TRBV20-1
CSADTDTQYF
>12|NA|TRBV14
CASSPIHGELFF
>13|NA|TRBV29-1
CSVAGRFQETQYF
>14|NA|TRBV5-1
CASSFGGSTDTQYF
>12|NA|TRBV10-2
CASGALGGELFF
>15|NA|TRBV28
CASSSDGQGRTEAFF
>16|NA|TRBV5-8
CASSLARGGSNQPQHF
>17|NA|TRBV28
CASSRRGAPYSNQPQHF
>14|NA|TRBV5-4
CASSPTGVNTEAFF
>15|NA|TRBV27
CASSPEWERLREQYF
>16|NA|TRBV5-6
CASSLDRAPIYNEQFF
>14|NA|TRBV28
CASSPRDGQIEAFF
>15|NA|TRBV7-9
CASSLRGLLDTEAFF
>13|NA|TRBV2
CASSEQGVQPQHF
>12|NA|TRBV18
CASSPSTDTQYF
>15|NA|TRBV5-8
CASSRDRVVQETQYF
>16|NA|TRBV13
CASSSRTGESWHEQYF